These 16 T cell receptor beta chains were sequenced from one sample in a study of blood T cell repertoires in COVID-19. TCRdb's table, derived via immunoSEQ multiplex PCR, lists solely in-frame clones and lacks some. Here the sample spans 55,000 to 85,000 clones, approximately 90% being singletons. What was sequenced was peripheral blood. These receptors were collected from a woman younger than 30 with acute or convalescent COVID-19.

The chain links TRBV13 to TRBJ1-1, with D maybe TRBD1 (6 bases). Germline values: CDR1 PRHDT, CDR2 FYEKMQ (reference sequence). V lost 7 bases and J 10 bases, leaving 19 bases between the germline ends. This CDR3 contains 13 residues. The CDR3 DNA is TGTGCCAGCACCGCAGCGGTGGGACAAGGAGCTTTCTTT. Amino acids: CASTAAVGQGAFF.

Here the CDR3 reads CASTRVVGSEAFF. The CDR3 DNA is TGTGCCAGCACCCGGGTCGTTGGCTCTGAAGCTTTCTTT. The chain employs TRBV19 and TRBJ1-1; D unresolved. V was cut by 9 bases and J by 6 bases, with 17 bases left in between. The CDR3 spans 13 residues. Germline V lookup: CDR1 LNHDA, CDR2 SQIVND (reference sequence).

The chain couples TRBV28 to TRBJ1-3, with TRBD1 matching 7 bases. This CDR3 contains 16 residues. Germline V gene sequence: CDR1 MDHEN, CDR2 SYDVKM. The V and J ends lost 6 bases and 0 bases, in that order; junction bases with no gene match: 8. The CDR3 bases are TGTGCCAGCAGCCGCCTCCGGGACAGCTCTGGAAACACCATATATTTT. It yields the protein CASSRLRDSSGNTIYF.

This clone was picked up one time. The chain carries TRBV14 and TRBJ1-1, with TRBD1 matching over 7 bases. With 4 bases clipped from V and 0 bases from J, the junction kept 8 bases outside the gene matches. The CDR3 contains 16 residues. CDR1 and CDR2 from the germline V gene are SGHDN and FVKESK. CDR3 nucleotides: TGTGCCAGCAGCCTCCGGACAGGATTGATGAACACTGAAGCTTTCTTT. Its translation: CASSLRTGLMNTEAFF.

There are a few counts of this clone. V usage is TRBV7-2 and J usage is TRBJ1-1; a possible D gene is TRBD1 (5 bases). The germline gives CDR1 SGHTA, CDR2 FQGNSA. Trimming stripped 6 bases from V and 0 bases from J, with 11 bases between. The CDR3 is 14 amino acids. The CDR3 nucleotides read TGTGCCAGCAGGGGAGCGGGGCTGAACACTGAAGCTTTCTTT. This gives the protein CASRGAGLNTEAFF. The full variable domain, with the rest looked up from reference TRBV7-2 and TRBJ1-1, is GAGVSQSPSNKVTEKGKDVELRCDPISGHTALYWYRQSLGQGLEFLIYFQGNSAPDKSGLPSDRFSAERTGGSVSTLTIQRTQQEDSAVYLCASRGAGLNTEAFFGQGTRLTVV.

V gene TRBV6-5 combines with J gene TRBJ1-2; TRBD1 aligns across 8 bases. The CDR3 is 13 amino acids. The V and J ends lost 8 bases and 2 bases, in that order; junction bases with no gene match: 4. Germline CDR1 and CDR2: MNHEY and SVGAGI. The CDR3 DNA is TGTGCCAGCTCGGACAGGGAAAACTATGGCTACACCTTC. Translating gives CASSDRENYGYTF.

The rearrangement uses TRBV5-8 and TRBJ1-5, with 9 bases identical to TRBD1. Trimming took 3 bases from V and 5 from J; bases not matched to a gene: 6. The germline V gene has CDR1 SGHTS and CDR2 YDEGEE. The length of the CDR3 is 15 residues. The CDR3 reads CASSSSGTGYQPQHF. The CDR3 DNA reads TGTGCCAGCAGCTCCAGCGGGACAGGGTATCAGCCCCAGCATTTT.

The chain links TRBV19 to TRBJ2-2; 8 bases map to TRBD2. CDR1 and CDR2 (germline): LNHDA, SQIVND (reference sequence). There are 12 residues in the CDR3. The V gene end was trimmed by 6 bases and the J gene end by 6 bases; junction bases not matched to a gene: 0. The chain's CDR3 is CASSGRAGELFF. The CDR3 DNA reads as TGTGCCAGTAGCGGGAGGGCCGGGGAGCTGTTTTTT.

The genes are TRBV2 and TRBJ1-2; D is perhaps TRBD1 (5 bases). CDR1 is SNHLY, CDR2 FYNNEI, per germline. Deletions cut 8 bases from V and 3 bases from J, with 13 bases between. There are 13 residues in the CDR3. In DNA, the CDR3 is TGTGCCAGCTCGCCCAGGGTCGACTATGGCTACACCTTC. Encoded protein: CASSPRVDYGYTF.

This chain joins TRBV30 and TRBJ2-1; tentatively, D is TRBD1 (6 bases). V lost 2 bases and J 2 bases, leaving 16 bases between the germline ends. This CDR3 region has 16 residues. Germline CDR1 and CDR2: GTSNPN and SVGIG (reference sequence). This CDR3 reads CAWSTRDRPPYNEQFF. DNA for the CDR3: TGTGCCTGGAGTACTCGAGACAGGCCCCCCTACAATGAGCAGTTCTTC.

The chain joins TRBV6-2 or TRBV6-3 to TRBJ2-1, with 8 positions matching TRBD2. The CDR3 runs 18 residues. V was clipped by 0 bases and J by 5 bases; unmatched bases: 12. CDR1 and CDR2 (germline): MNHEY, SVGEGT. The CDR3 nucleotides are TGTGCCAGCAGTTACTCATTGCCAGGTAGCGGGGAAAACAATGAGCAGTTCTTC. This codes for CASSYSLPGSGENNEQFF.

The gene calls are TRBV28 and TRBJ2-1; 8 bases match TRBD1. The length of the CDR3 is 14 residues. With 6 bases clipped from V and 5 bases from J, the junction kept 6 bases outside the gene matches. Germline V gene sequence: CDR1 MDHEN, CDR2 SYDVKM. This chain's CDR3 is CASSRTGNNNEQFF. The CDR3 bases are TGTGCCAGCAGCCGGACAGGGAACAACAATGAGCAGTTCTTC.

The gene calls are TRBV5-5 and TRBJ1-1; 8 nucleotides line up with TRBD1. J was trimmed by 3 bases and V by 0 bases; bases with no gene match: 7. The CDR3 sequence is 16 residues long. Germline CDR1 SGHKS, CDR2 YYEKEE (reference sequence). The CDR3 reads CASSLAPGTGDTEAFF. The CDR3 DNA reads TGTGCCAGCAGCTTGGCCCCTGGGACAGGAGACACTGAAGCTTTCTTT.

In regard to this clone: Other DNA sequences in this specimen translate into the identical CDR3. The chain joins TRBV7-2 to TRBJ2-2; possible D gene TRBD1, 7 bases. The CDR3 totals 16 residues. The ends were cut back, 2 bases at V and 5 bases at J, with 15 bases in the middle. The germline V gene has CDR1 SGHTA and CDR2 FQGNSA. The CDR3 coding sequence is TGTGCCAGCAGCTTAATCGCAGGGGGGCGGACCGGGGAGCTGTTTTTT. This sequence encodes CASSLIAGGRTGELFF.

The J gene is TRBJ1-4, the V gene TRBV2, with a tentative D call TRBD1 (5 bases). Trimming took 4 bases from V and 12 from J, leaving 9 bases between them. The V gene's germline CDR1 is SNHLY and CDR2 FYNNEI. The CDR3 sequence is 11 residues long. The CDR3 coding sequence is TGTGCCAGCAGTGTTGAAGGGGAACTGTTTTTT. Its translation is CASSVEGELFF.

This clone has more than one count but fewer than ten. The rearrangement uses TRBV23-1 and TRBJ2-7; D ambiguous. TRBV23-1 is filed as an ORF, its function uncertain. This CDR3 comprises 13 residues. V lost 7 bases and J lost 1, with 11 bases in between. Written as DNA, the CDR3 is TGCGCCAGCACCACGGCCAGGTCCTACGAGCAGTACTTC. This sequence encodes CASTTARSYEQYF.